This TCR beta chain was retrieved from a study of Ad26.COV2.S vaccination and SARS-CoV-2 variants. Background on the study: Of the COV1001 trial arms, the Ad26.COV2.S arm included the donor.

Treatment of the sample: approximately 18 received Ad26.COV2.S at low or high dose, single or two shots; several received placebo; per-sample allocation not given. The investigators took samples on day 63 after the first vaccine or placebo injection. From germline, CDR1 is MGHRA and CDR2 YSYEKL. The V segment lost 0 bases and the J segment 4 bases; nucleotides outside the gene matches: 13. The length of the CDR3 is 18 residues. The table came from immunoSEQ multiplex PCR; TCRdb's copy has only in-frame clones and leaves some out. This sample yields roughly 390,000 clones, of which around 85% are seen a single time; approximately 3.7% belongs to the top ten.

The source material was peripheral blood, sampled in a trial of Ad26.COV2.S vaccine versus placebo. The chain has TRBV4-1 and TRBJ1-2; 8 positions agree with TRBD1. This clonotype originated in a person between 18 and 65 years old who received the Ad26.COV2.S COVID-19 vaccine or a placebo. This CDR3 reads CASSQEVGGGQVTYGYTF. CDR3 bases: TGCGCCAGCAGCCAAGAAGTGGGAGGGGGACAGGTAACCTATGGCTACACCTTC.